This T cell receptor (beta chain) was observed in a study of blood T cell repertoires in COVID-19. Authors' methods: Amplification of reference gene primers was used by the study to estimate nucleated cell counts. Profiling relied on immunoSEQ multiplex PCR, and the TCRdb table lists in-frame clones only, not all of them. V and J calls plus clone size are reproduced from that table; the DNA served to infer D and trimming. The data show a few hundred thousand clones, 90% seen once. Germline CDR1 SGHRS, CDR2 YFSETQ. V lost 1 base and J lost 4; bases outside the gene matches: 6. The length of the CDR3 is 15 residues.

The chain is built from TRBV5-1 and TRBJ2-7; TRBD1 aligns across 9 bases. The source of this sequence is a woman between 40 and 50 years old with COVID-19, enrolled during active disease. The sequencing input was peripheral blood. The DNA of the CDR3 is TGCGCCAGCAGCTTGTGGACAGGGGTTCCGTACGAGCAGTACTTC. This codes for CASSLWTGVPYEQYF.